Listed here are 11 T cell receptor beta chains from one sample, sequenced in a study of long-term antiretroviral therapy in people with HIV. Researchers report immunoSEQ v3.0 was run at survey level. Sequencing was performed with immunoSEQ multiplex PCR; in TCRdb, only in-frame clones are kept and a portion is missing. This sample has 20,000 or so clones, with about 87% found just once. Sequencing was performed on unsorted PBMCs, taken 1.8 years before starting antiretroviral therapy. The receptor set was obtained from a middle-aged man with HIV.

This chain joins TRBV5-4 and TRBJ2-7; 14 bases match TRBD2. The CDR3 spans 16 residues. Trimming took 5 bases from V and 5 from J; bases not matched to a gene: 9. Per the germline V gene, CDR1 is SGHNT and CDR2 is YYREEE (reference sequence). CDR3 amino acids: CASRQGGTSGRDEQYF. The CDR3 DNA follows: TGTGCCAGCAGACAAGGGGGGACTAGCGGGAGAGACGAGCAGTACTTC.

The chain recombines TRBV5-4 with TRBJ2-7; D might be TRBD1 (5 bases). Germline V CDR1 and CDR2: SGHNT, YYREEE (reference sequence). V was cut by 1 base and J by 1 base, with 9 bases left in between. The length of the CDR3 is 14 residues. DNA of the CDR3: TGTGCCAGCAGCTTGTGGGGCTTTTCCTACGAGCAGTACTTC. The encoded protein is CASSLWGFSYEQYF.

V gene TRBV7-9 combines with J gene TRBJ1-1; D perhaps matches TRBD1 (6 bases). The germline V gene encodes CDR1 SEHNR and CDR2 FQNEAQ (reference sequence). CDR3 length: 14 amino acids. The germline V and J ends were trimmed by 2 bases and 7 bases, with 14 bases remaining between them. CDR3 in amino acids: CASSLMSLDSEAFF. CDR3 nucleotides: TGTGCCAGCAGCTTAATGTCGCTGGACAGTGAAGCTTTCTTT.

The chain recombines TRBV18 with TRBJ1-2; 7 positions agree with TRBD1. V was pared by 5 bases and J by 2 bases, with 11 bases of the junction left unmatched. Germline V CDR1 and CDR2: KGHSH, LQKENI. This CDR3 region has 16 residues. The CDR3 coding sequence is TGTGCCAGCTCATCGGGCCCCGTGACAGGGAACTATGGCTACACCTTC. It codes for CASSSGPVTGNYGYTF. Complete variable domain (other parts from reference TRBV18 and TRBJ1-2): NAGVMQNPRHLVRRRGQEARLRCSPMKGHSHVYWYRQLPEEGLKFMVYLQKENIIDESGMPKERFSAEFPKEGPSILRIQQVVRGDSAAYFCASSSGPVTGNYGYTFGSGTRLTVV.

The chain has TRBV11-1 and TRBJ2-5; D is uncertain. The germline V gene has CDR1 SGHAT and CDR2 FQDESV (reference sequence). Trimming stripped 1 base from V and 2 bases from J, with 11 bases between. This CDR3 region has 15 residues. The CDR3 is CASSLGGRPQETQYF. The DNA of the CDR3 is TGTGCCAGCAGCTTAGGAGGCAGGCCACAAGAGACCCAGTACTTC.

Points on this clone: One junction end does not reproduce the germline sequence, and a read error may be involved. The genes are TRBV5-4 and TRBJ2-3; 11 bases agree with TRBD1. The CDR3 runs 14 residues. Germline CDR1 is SGHNT and CDR2 is YYREEE (reference sequence). CDR3 DNA sequence: TGTGCCGGCAGCTGGGACAGGGGGGCAGATACGCAGTATTTT. Translated, it gives CAGSWDRGADTQYF.

The chain uses TRBV9 and TRBJ2-7; maybe TRBD1 (6 bases). V was cut by 3 bases and J by 3 bases, with 10 bases left in between. The length of the CDR3 is 13 residues. The germline V gene encodes CDR1 SGDLS and CDR2 YYNGEE. CDR3 DNA sequence: TGTGCCAGCAGCGGTTCACAGGGCTACGAGCAGTACTTC. Protein sequence: CASSGSQGYEQYF.

In DNA form, the CDR3 reads TGTGCCAGCAGCGTAGCTATCAGGGGCGCAGATACGCAGTATTTT. Translation: CASSVAIRGADTQYF. The chain is built from TRBV9 and TRBJ2-3, with D perhaps matching TRBD1 (6 bases). The germline gives CDR1 SGDLS, CDR2 YYNGEE. The CDR3 is made up of 15 amino acids. Trimming pared 0 bases from V and 4 bases from J, leaving 12 bases between.

The V and J genes are TRBV18 and TRBJ2-2, with a weak D call TRBD1 (6 bases). CDR3 length: 15 amino acids. The V gene lost 3 bases and the J gene lost 6 bases, with 14 bases spanning the gap. Germline assignment: CDR1 KGHSH and CDR2 LQKENI. CDR3 nucleotides: TGTGCCAGCTCACCGTTCGTGCAGGGGCCCGGGGAGCTGTTTTTT. Amino acid sequence: CASSPFVQGPGELFF.

V gene TRBV7-2 combines with J gene TRBJ2-1, with 7 bases identical to TRBD2. V dropped 4 bases and J dropped 0; count of bases not matched to a gene: 3. Per germline, CDR1 SGHTA and CDR2 FQGNSA. This CDR3 has 15 amino acids. The CDR3 nucleotides read TGTGCCAGCAGCTCTGAGCGGGGCTCCTACAATGAGCAGTTCTTC. As protein: CASSSERGSYNEQFF.

V gene TRBV6-6 combines with J gene TRBJ2-2; possibly TRBD2 for D (6 bases). Germline V gene lookup returns CDR1 MNHNY and CDR2 SVGAGI (reference sequence). With 9 bases removed from V and 0 bases from J, the gap between germline ends came to 11 bases. This CDR3 spans 14 amino acids. CDR3 nucleotides: TGTGCCAGTCGTTGGGACTCGAACACCGGGGAGCTGTTTTTT. It translates to CASRWDSNTGELFF.